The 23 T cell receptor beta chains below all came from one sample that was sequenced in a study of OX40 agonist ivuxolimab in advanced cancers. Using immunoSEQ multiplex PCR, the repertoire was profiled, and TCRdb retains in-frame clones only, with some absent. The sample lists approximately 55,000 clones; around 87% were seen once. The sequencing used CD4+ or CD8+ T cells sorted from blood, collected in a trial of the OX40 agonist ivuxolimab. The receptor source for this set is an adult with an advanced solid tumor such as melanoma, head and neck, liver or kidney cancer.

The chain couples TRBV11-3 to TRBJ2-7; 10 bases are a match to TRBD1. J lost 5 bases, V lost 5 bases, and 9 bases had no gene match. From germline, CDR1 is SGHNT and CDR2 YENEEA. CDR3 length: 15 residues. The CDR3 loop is CASSTRGTGVDEQYF. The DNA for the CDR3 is TGTGCCAGCAGCACGCGAGGGACAGGGGTGGACGAGCAGTACTTC.

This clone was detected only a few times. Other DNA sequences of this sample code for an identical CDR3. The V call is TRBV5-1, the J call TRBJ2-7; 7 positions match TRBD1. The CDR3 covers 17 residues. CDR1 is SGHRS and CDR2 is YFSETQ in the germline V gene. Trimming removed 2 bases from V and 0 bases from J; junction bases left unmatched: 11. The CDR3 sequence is CASSLTSGGTTSYEQYF. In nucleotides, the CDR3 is TGCGCCAGCAGCTTAACCTCAGGGGGAACCACCTCCTACGAGCAGTACTTC.

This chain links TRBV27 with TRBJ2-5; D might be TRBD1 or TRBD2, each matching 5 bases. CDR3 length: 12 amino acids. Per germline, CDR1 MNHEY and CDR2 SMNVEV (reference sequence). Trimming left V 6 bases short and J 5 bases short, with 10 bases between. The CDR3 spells CASSQWGETQYF. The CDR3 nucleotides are TGTGCCAGCAGCCAATGGGGGGAGACCCAGTACTTC.

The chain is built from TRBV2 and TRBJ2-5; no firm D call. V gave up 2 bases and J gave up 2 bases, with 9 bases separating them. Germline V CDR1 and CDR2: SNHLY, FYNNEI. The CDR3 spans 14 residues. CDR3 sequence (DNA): TGTGCCAGCAGTGAATCTCTCATACAAGAGACCCAGTACTTC. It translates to CASSESLIQETQYF. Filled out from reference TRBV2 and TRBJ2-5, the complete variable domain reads EPEVTQTPSHQVTQMGQEVILRCVPISNHLYFYWYRQILGQKVEFLVSFYNNEISEKSEIFDDQFSVERPDGSNFTLKIRSTKLEDSAMYFCASSESLIQETQYFGPGTRLLVL.

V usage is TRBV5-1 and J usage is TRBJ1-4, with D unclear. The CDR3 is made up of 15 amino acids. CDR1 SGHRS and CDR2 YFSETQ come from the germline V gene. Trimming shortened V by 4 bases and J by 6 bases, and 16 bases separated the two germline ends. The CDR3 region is CASSLDFSSYEKLFF. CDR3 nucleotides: TGCGCCAGCAGCCTAGATTTCAGTAGTTATGAAAAACTGTTTTTT.

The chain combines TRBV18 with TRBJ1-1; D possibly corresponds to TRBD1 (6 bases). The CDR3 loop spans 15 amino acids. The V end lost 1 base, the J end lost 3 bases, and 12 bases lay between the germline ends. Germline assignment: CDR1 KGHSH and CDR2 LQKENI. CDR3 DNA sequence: TGTGCCAGCTCACCACTACAGGGTCCGGACACTGAAGCTTTCTTT. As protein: CASSPLQGPDTEAFF. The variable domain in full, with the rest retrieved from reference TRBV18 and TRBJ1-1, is NAGVMQNPRHLVRRRGQEARLRCSPMKGHSHVYWYRQLPEEGLKFMVYLQKENIIDESGMPKERFSAEFPKEGPSILRIQQVVRGDSAAYFCASSPLQGPDTEAFFGQGTRLTVV.

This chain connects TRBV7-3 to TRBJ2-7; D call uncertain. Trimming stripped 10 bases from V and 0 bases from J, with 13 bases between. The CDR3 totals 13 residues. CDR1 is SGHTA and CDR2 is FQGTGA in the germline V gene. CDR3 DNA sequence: TGTGCCACCGGGCTCACCCTCTCCTACGAGCAGTACTTC. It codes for CATGLTLSYEQYF.

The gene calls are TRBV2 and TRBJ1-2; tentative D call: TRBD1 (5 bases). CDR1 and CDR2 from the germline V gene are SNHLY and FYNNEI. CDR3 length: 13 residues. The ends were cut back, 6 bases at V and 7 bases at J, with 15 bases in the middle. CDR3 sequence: CASSPMGVGGYTF. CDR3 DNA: TGTGCCAGCAGCCCAATGGGGGTTGGTGGCTACACCTTC.

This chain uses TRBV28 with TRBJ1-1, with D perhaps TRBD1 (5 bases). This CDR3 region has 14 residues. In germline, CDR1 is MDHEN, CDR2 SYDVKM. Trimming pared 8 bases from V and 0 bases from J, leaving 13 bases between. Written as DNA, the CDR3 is TGTGCCAGCGGCCGTGGGGCTTTGAACACTGAAGCTTTCTTT. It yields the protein CASGRGALNTEAFF. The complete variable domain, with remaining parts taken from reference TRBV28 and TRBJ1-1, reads DVKVTQSSRYLVKRTGEKVFLECVQDMDHENMFWYRQDPGLGLRLIYFSYDVKMKEKGDIPEGYSVSREKKERFSLILESASTNQTSMYLCASGRGALNTEAFFGQGTRLTVV.

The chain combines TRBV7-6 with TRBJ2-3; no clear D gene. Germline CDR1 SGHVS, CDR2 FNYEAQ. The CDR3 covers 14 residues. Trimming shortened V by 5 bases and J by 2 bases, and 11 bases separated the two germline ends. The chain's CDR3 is CASSPRLPTDTQYF. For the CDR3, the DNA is TGTGCCAGCAGCCCCCGCCTACCCACAGATACGCAGTATTTT.

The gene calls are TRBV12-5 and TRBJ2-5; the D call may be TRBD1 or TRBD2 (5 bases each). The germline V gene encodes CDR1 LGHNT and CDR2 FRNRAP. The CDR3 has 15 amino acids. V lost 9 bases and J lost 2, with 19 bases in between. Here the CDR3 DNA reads TGTGCTAGCTCGACGGGGACCGTGGAGCAAGAGACCCAGTACTTC. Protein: CASSTGTVEQETQYF.

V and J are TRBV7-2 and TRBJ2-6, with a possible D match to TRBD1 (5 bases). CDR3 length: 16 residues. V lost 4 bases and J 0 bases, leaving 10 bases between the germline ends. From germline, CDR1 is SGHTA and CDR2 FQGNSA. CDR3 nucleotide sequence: TGTGCCAGCAGCTCGACAGCGTTCTCTGGGGCCAACGTCCTGACTTTC. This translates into CASSSTAFSGANVLTF. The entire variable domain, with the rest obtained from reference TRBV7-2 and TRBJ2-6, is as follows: GAGVSQSPSNKVTEKGKDVELRCDPISGHTALYWYRQSLGQGLEFLIYFQGNSAPDKSGLPSDRFSAERTGGSVSTLTIQRTQQEDSAVYLCASSSTAFSGANVLTFGAGSRLTVL.

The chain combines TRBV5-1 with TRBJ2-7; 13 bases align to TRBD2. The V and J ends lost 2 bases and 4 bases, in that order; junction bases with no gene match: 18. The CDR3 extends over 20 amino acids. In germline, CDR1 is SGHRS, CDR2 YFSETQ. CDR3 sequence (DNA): TGCGCCAGCAGCTTTGCCCGAACTAGCGGGAGGGCCCAAGTGGAATACGAGCAGTACTTC. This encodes CASSFARTSGRAQVEYEQYF.

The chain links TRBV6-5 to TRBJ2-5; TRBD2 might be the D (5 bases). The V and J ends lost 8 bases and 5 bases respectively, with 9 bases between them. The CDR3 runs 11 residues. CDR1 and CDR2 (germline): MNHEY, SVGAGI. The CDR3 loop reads CASHSGETQYF. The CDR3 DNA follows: TGTGCCAGCCACTCGGGGGAGACCCAGTACTTC.

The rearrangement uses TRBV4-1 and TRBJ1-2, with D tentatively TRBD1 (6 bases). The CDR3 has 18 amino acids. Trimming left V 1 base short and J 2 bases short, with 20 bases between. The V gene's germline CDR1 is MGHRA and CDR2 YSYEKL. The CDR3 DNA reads TGCGCCAGCAGCCAAGTGGTGCTGGGGGCTCTACTGAACTATGGCTACACCTTC. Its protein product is CASSQVVLGALLNYGYTF.

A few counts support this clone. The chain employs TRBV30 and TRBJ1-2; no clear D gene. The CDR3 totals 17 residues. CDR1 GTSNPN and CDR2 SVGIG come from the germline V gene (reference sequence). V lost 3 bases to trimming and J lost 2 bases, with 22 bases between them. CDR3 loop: CAWRPAWAGLKNYGYTF. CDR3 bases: TGTGCCTGGAGACCTGCGTGGGCGGGGTTAAAGAACTATGGCTACACCTTC.

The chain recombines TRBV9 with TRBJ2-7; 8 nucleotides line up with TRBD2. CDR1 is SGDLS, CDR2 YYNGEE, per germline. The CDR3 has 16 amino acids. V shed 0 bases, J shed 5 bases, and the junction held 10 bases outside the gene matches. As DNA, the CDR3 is TGTGCCAGCAGCGTAGCTACGGGAGGGCCTTCCCACGAGCAGTACTTC. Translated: CASSVATGGPSHEQYF.

CDR3 loop: CASSKDGQGYQPQHF. CDR3 nucleotides: TGTGCCAGCAGCAAAGACGGACAGGGTTATCAGCCCCAGCATTTT. The J gene is TRBJ1-5, the V gene TRBV2; 8 bases are a match to TRBD1. Per the germline V gene, CDR1 is SNHLY and CDR2 is FYNNEI. V shed 6 bases, J shed 5 bases, and the junction held 9 bases outside the gene matches. The CDR3 length is 15 residues.

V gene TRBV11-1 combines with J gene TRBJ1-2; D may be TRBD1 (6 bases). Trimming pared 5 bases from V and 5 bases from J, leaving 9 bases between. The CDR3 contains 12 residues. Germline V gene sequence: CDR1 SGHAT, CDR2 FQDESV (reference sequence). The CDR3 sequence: CASSRQVYGYTF. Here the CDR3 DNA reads TGTGCCAGCAGCCGACAGGTTTATGGCTACACCTTC.

The CDR3 sequence is CASSFSGVYGYTF. In nucleotides, the CDR3 is TGTGCCAGCAGCTTCTCAGGGGTCTATGGCTACACCTTC. The rearrangement links TRBV7-3 to TRBJ1-2; TRBD1 is a possible D gene (6 bases). This CDR3 comprises 13 residues. Germline assignment: CDR1 SGHTA and CDR2 FQGTGA. Trimming pared 3 bases from V and 4 bases from J, leaving 9 bases between.

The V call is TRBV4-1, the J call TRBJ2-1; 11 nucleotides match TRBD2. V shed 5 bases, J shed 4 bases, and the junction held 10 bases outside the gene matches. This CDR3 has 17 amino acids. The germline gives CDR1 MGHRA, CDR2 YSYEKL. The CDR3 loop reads CASSSRLAGSSYNEQFF. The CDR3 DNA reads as TGCGCCAGCAGCTCCCGACTAGCGGGATCGTCGTACAATGAGCAGTTCTTC.

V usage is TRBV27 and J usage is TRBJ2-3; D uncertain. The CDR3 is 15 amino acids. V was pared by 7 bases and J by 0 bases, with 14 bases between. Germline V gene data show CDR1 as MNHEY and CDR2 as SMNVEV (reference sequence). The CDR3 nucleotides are TGTGCCAGCACCACCAGAGTCGCTAGCACAGATACGCAGTATTTT. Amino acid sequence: CASTTRVASTDTQYF.

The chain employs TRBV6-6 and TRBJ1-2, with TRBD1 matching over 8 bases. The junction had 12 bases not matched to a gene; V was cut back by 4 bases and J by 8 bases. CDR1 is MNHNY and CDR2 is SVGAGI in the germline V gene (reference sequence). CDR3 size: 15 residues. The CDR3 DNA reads TGTGCCAGCAGTTCGGACAGGGACTTCCCTAAGGGCTACACCTTC. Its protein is CASSSDRDFPKGYTF.